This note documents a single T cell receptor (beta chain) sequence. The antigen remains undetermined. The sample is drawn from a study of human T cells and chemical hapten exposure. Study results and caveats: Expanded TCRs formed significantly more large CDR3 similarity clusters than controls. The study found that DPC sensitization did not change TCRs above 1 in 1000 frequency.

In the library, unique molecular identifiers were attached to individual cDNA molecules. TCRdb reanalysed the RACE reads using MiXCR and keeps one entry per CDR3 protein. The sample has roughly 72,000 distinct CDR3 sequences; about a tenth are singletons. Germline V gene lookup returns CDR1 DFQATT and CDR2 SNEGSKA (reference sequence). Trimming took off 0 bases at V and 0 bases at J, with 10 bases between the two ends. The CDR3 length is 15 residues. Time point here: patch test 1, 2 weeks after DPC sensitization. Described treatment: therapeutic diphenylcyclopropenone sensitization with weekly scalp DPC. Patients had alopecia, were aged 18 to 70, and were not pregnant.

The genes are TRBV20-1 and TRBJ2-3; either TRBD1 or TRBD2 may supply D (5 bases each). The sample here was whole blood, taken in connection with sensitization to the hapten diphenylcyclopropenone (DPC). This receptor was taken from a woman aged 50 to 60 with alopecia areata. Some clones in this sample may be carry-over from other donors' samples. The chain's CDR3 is CSARDDGASTDTQYF. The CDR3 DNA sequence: TGCAGTGCTAGAGATGACGGGGCAAGCACAGATACGCAGTATTTT.